These 26 T cell receptor beta chains were all obtained from the same sample, sequenced in a study of blood T cell repertoires in COVID-19 (dated by TCRdb to the early 2020s). The protocol used for the library was the immunoSEQ multiplex PCR assay. In its TCRdb copy, this immuneACCESS table keeps in-frame sequences only and misses some clones. Where compared with another copy, unresolved V genes explain less than half of these, and the others have no known cause. This sample lists around 150,000 clones; 65% to 85% were detected once. About 15% of the sample lies in the top ten. Sequencing used peripheral blood. Receptors originate from a woman aged 80 or older with acute or convalescent COVID-19.

The V call is TRBV19, the J call TRBJ1-5; 7 bases are shared with TRBD1. Unmatched junction bases numbered 14, after V lost 7 bases and J lost 8 bases. Germline assignment: CDR1 LNHDA and CDR2 SQIVND (reference sequence). The CDR3 loop spans 15 amino acids. The CDR3 is CASTTIGQETKPQHF. In nucleotides, the CDR3 is TGTGCCAGTACCACAATCGGACAGGAGACCAAGCCCCAGCATTTT.

Only a few counts were recorded for this clone. CDR3 region: CAVQVGQGLYEQYF. CDR3 bases: TGTGCCGTTCAGGTGGGGCAGGGCCTATACGAGCAGTACTTC. V and J are TRBV28 and TRBJ2-7; a possible D gene is TRBD1 (5 bases). The CDR3 spans 14 residues. Germline V gives CDR1 MDHEN, CDR2 SYDVKM. The ends were cut back, 11 bases at V and 4 bases at J, with 21 bases in the middle.

This clone came up once. J is TRBJ2-2 and V is TRBV5-5; a weak D match, TRBD1 (6 bases). The germline V gene has CDR1 SGHKS and CDR2 YYEKEE (reference sequence). This CDR3 has 14 amino acids. Deletions cut 3 bases from V and 3 bases from J, with 9 bases between. The CDR3 DNA is TGTGCCAGCAGCTGGGGGCTGTACACCGGGGAGCTGTTTTTT. Its translation: CASSWGLYTGELFF.

This rearrangement joins TRBV28 to TRBJ2-7; D is possibly TRBD2 (5 bases). The V gene's germline CDR1 is MDHEN and CDR2 SYDVKM. V gave up 7 bases and J gave up 0 bases, with 10 bases separating them. The CDR3 runs to 13 residues. In DNA form, the CDR3 reads TGTGCCAGCATAGAGGGCTCCTCCTACGAGCAGTACTTC. It translates to CASIEGSSYEQYF.

The V and J genes are TRBV2 and TRBJ1-2; 7 bases line up with TRBD1. The CDR3 runs 13 residues. V lost 7 bases and J lost 4; bases outside the gene matches: 6. The germline CDR1 and CDR2 sequences are SNHLY and FYNNEI. CDR3 amino acids: CASNQQGPYGYTF. The CDR3 DNA is TGTGCCAGCAACCAACAGGGGCCCTATGGCTACACCTTC.

The V and J genes are TRBV5-1 and TRBJ2-2; 9 nucleotides line up with TRBD2. CDR3 length equals 16 residues. In germline, CDR1 is SGHRS, CDR2 YFSETQ. The ends lost 4 bases at V and 2 bases at J; junction bases unmatched: 6. Here the CDR3 reads CASSHGLASNTGELFF. The CDR3 DNA sequence: TGCGCCAGCAGCCATGGACTAGCGAGCAACACCGGGGAGCTGTTTTTT.

This chain joins TRBV4-1 and TRBJ2-1, with 7 bases that match TRBD1. Germline values: CDR1 MGHRA, CDR2 YSYEKL. The CDR3 covers 15 residues. The trim removed 8 bases at V and 3 bases at J, leaving 10 bases unmatched. The CDR3 sequence: CASSKGALDYNEQFF. CDR3 bases: TGCGCCAGCTCTAAGGGGGCACTCGACTACAATGAGCAGTTCTTC.

V is TRBV28 and J is TRBJ2-3; 16 bases match TRBD2. V was pared by 4 bases and J by 0 bases, with 7 bases of the junction left unmatched. The CDR3 loop spans 19 amino acids. Germline CDR1 reads MDHEN; CDR2 reads SYDVKM. CDR3 sequence (DNA): TGTGCCAGCAGTTCCTTTCCGGGACTAGCGGGAGGGAGCACAGATACGCAGTATTTT. Translating gives CASSSFPGLAGGSTDTQYF. Together with reference TRBV28 and TRBJ2-3, the CDR3 gives the full variable domain: DVKVTQSSRYLVKRTGEKVFLECVQDMDHENMFWYRQDPGLGLRLIYFSYDVKMKEKGDIPEGYSVSREKKERFSLILESASTNQTSMYLCASSSFPGLAGGSTDTQYFGPGTRLTVL.

This chain links TRBV7-2 with TRBJ1-3; D unclear. There are 14 residues in the CDR3. Germline lookup yields CDR1 SGHTA and CDR2 FQGNSA. Trimming cost V 5 bases and J 1 base, with 9 bases left between them. CDR3 amino acids: CASSPGGSGNTIYF. The CDR3 DNA follows: TGTGCCAGCAGCCCGGGTGGGTCTGGAAACACCATATATTTT.

The chain is built from TRBV5-8 and TRBJ1-5; D remains ambiguous. CDR1 and CDR2 (germline): SGHTS, YDEGEE. CDR3 length: 14 residues. V lost 1 base and J 5 bases, leaving 10 bases between the germline ends. DNA of the CDR3: TGTGCCAGCAGCTTGAAGCACTATTATCAGCCCCAGCATTTT. Its protein product is CASSLKHYYQPQHF.

The CDR3 reads CASSPAPRGMNTEAFF. CDR3 nucleotides: TGTGCCAGCAGCCCCGCCCCGAGGGGGATGAACACTGAAGCTTTCTTT. This chain connects TRBV5-5 to TRBJ1-1, with D possibly TRBD1 on 6 matching bases. Trimming removed 4 bases at V and 0 bases at J, with 16 bases between. The V gene's germline CDR1 is SGHKS and CDR2 YYEKEE (reference sequence). The CDR3 consists of 16 residues.

This chain connects TRBV29-1 to TRBJ1-1; D is uncertain. Looked up from germline, CDR1 is SQVTM and CDR2 is ANQGSEA. V was trimmed by 6 bases and J by 5 bases, leaving 16 bases between them. The length of the CDR3 is 13 residues. The CDR3 nucleotides are TGCAGCGTCCCTAGTGGCGGCCCAACTGAAGCTTTCTTT. Translating gives CSVPSGGPTEAFF.

The V and J genes are TRBV4-1 and TRBJ1-3; the match to TRBD1 covers 7 bases. Germline CDR1 and CDR2: MGHRA and YSYEKL. V shed 6 bases, J shed 1 base, and the junction held 6 bases outside the gene matches. The CDR3 loop spans 15 amino acids. CDR3 amino acids: CASSLTQGSGNTIYF. CDR3 bases: TGCGCCAGCAGTCTTACACAGGGGTCTGGAAACACCATATATTTT.

The chain uses TRBV19 and TRBJ2-1; 9 bases fit TRBD2. The CDR3 runs to 15 residues. Per germline, CDR1 LNHDA and CDR2 SQIVND (reference sequence). The ends lost 3 bases at V and 8 bases at J; junction bases unmatched: 8. The CDR3 DNA reads TGTGCCAGTAGTATCGGAGTAGCGGGGGCAGATGAGCAGTTCTTC. Amino acid sequence: CASSIGVAGADEQFF.

The chain links TRBV28 to TRBJ1-5; no definite D call. In germline, CDR1 is MDHEN, CDR2 SYDVKM. V was pared by 3 bases and J by 1 base, with 10 bases between. The CDR3 sequence is 15 residues long. The CDR3, as DNA: TGTGCCAGCAGTTTTTCTCGGGGAAGCAATCAGCCCCAGCATTTT. Protein sequence: CASSFSRGSNQPQHF.

The J gene is TRBJ1-5, the V gene TRBV28, with 9 positions matching TRBD1. This CDR3 is 16 amino acids long. Germline lookup yields CDR1 MDHEN and CDR2 SYDVKM. The trim removed 3 bases at V and 6 bases at J, leaving 9 bases unmatched. The CDR3 bases are TGTGCCAGCAGTTTCGAGGGGGGACAGGGAGCTCAGCCCCAGCATTTT. This codes for CASSFEGGQGAQPQHF. Drawing the rest from reference TRBV28 and TRBJ1-5, the complete variable domain is DVKVTQSSRYLVKRTGEKVFLECVQDMDHENMFWYRQDPGLGLRLIYFSYDVKMKEKGDIPEGYSVSREKKERFSLILESASTNQTSMYLCASSFEGGQGAQPQHFGDGTRLSIL.

This chain uses TRBV12-3 or TRBV12-4 with TRBJ1-5; D not resolved. The CDR3 consists of 13 residues. V was shortened by 4 bases and J by 2 bases, with 6 bases between the two germline ends. CDR3 loop: CASSSHGNQPQHF. Here the CDR3 DNA reads TGTGCCAGCAGTTCACACGGCAATCAGCCCCAGCATTTT.

This clone was observed a handful of times. This rearrangement joins TRBV7-8 to TRBJ2-1, with a possible D match to TRBD2 (6 bases). The CDR3 is 13 amino acids. Trimming pared 4 bases from V and 5 bases from J, leaving 9 bases between. Germline CDR1 SGHVS, CDR2 FQNEAQ. CDR3 in amino acids: CASSSGLNNEQFF. The CDR3 DNA reads TGTGCCAGCAGCTCTGGACTAAACAATGAGCAGTTCTTC. Supplemented by reference TRBV7-8 and TRBJ2-1, the full variable domain reads GAGVSQSPRYKVAKRGQDVALRCDPISGHVSLFWYQQALGQGPEFLTYFQNEAQLDKSGLPSDRFFAERPEGSVSTLKIQRTQQEDSAVYLCASSSGLNNEQFFGPGTRLTVL.

This clone was seen only a few times. The CDR3 loop reads CASSWGQGGNQPQHF. CDR3 DNA sequence: TGTGCCAGTAGTTGGGGCCAGGGGGGCAATCAGCCCCAGCATTTT. The chain has TRBV19 and TRBJ1-5; 7 bases are shared with TRBD1. The CDR3 totals 15 residues. Looked up from germline, CDR1 is LNHDA and CDR2 is SQIVND (reference sequence). V gave up 5 bases and J gave up 2 bases; unmatched junction bases: 6.

This clone was recorded a few times. The chain carries TRBV10-1 and TRBJ2-3; 8 nucleotides match TRBD2. J was trimmed by 0 bases and V by 0 bases; bases with no gene match: 8. CDR1 and CDR2 from the germline V gene are WNHNN and SYGVQD (reference sequence). The CDR3 contains 18 residues. Here the CDR3 DNA reads TGCGCCAGCAGTGAGTCGGCCGGGAGGGCCTCTAGCACAGATACGCAGTATTTT. This sequence encodes CASSESAGRASSTDTQYF.

The rearrangement joins TRBV21-1 to TRBJ2-1; the table's D gene call, TRBD2, was not cross checked with the DNA. TRBV21-1 represents a pseudogene. The CDR3 length is 14 residues. CDR3 in amino acids: CASSPRGWYNEQFF. The DNA for the CDR3 is TGTGCCAGCAGCCCGCGGGGGTGGTACAATGAGCAGTTCTTC.

The chain recombines TRBV24-1 with TRBJ2-1; TRBD2 might be the D (5 bases). CDR3 size: 15 residues. The ends were cut back, 9 bases at V and 6 bases at J, with 20 bases in the middle. Germline-derived CDR1 and CDR2 are KGHDR and SFDVKD. The CDR3 sequence: CATDTTSGSGNEQFF. The CDR3 bases are TGTGCCACCGATACCACAAGCGGCTCTGGCAATGAGCAGTTCTTC.

The rearrangement links TRBV6-6 to TRBJ2-2; tentatively, D is TRBD2 (6 bases). The CDR3 has 15 residues. V was clipped by 8 bases and J by 3 bases, with 16 bases between them. Germline-derived CDR1 and CDR2 are MNHNY and SVGAGI (reference sequence). CDR3: CASRAPGRDTGELFF. The DNA for the CDR3 is TGTGCCAGCCGGGCCCCCGGGAGAGACACCGGGGAGCTGTTTTTT.

This clone was counted once. CDR3 loop: CKIRPGTGWYEQYF. CDR3 coding DNA: TGTAAGATTAGGCCCGGGACAGGGTGGTACGAGCAGTACTTC. The rearrangement joins TRBV6-5 to TRBJ2-7, with 9 bases identical to TRBD1. The CDR3 is 14 amino acids. Per germline, CDR1 MNHEY and CDR2 SVGAGI.

The gene calls are TRBV27 and TRBJ2-1; tentatively, D is TRBD1 (6 bases). CDR3 size: 14 residues. With 5 bases removed from V and 6 bases from J, the gap between germline ends came to 14 bases. Germline CDR1 and CDR2: MNHEY and SMNVEV (reference sequence). CDR3 residues: CASSLRDIGNEQFF. The CDR3 DNA follows: TGTGCCAGCAGTCTCCGGGACATTGGCAATGAGCAGTTCTTC.

About this clone itself: Other nucleotide sequences from this sample produce the same CDR3. The CDR3, as DNA: TGTGCCAGCAGTTTATTATACACTGAAGCTTTCTTT. Protein: CASSLLYTEAFF. V gene TRBV28 combines with J gene TRBJ1-1; D not certain. The CDR3 loop spans 12 amino acids. The V and J ends lost 1 base and 3 bases respectively, with 3 bases between them. CDR1 and CDR2 from the germline V gene are MDHEN and SYDVKM.